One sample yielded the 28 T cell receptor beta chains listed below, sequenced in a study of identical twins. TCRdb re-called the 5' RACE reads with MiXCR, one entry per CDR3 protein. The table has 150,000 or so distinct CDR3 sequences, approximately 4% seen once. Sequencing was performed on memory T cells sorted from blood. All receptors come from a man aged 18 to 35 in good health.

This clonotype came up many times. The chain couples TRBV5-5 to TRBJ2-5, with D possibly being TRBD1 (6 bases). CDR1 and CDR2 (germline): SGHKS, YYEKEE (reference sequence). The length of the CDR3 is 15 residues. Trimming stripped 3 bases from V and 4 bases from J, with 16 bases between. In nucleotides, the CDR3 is TGTGCCAGCAGCTCACAGGGAGTGGCGGGAGAGACCCAGTACTTC. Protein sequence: CASSSQGVAGETQYF.

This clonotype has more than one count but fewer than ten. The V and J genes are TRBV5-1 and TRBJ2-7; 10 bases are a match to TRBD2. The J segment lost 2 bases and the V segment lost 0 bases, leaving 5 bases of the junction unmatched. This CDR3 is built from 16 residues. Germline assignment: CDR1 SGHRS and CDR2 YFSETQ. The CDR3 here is CASSLVGLAGAYEQYF. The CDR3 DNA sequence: TGCGCCAGCAGCTTGGTAGGTCTAGCGGGAGCCTACGAGCAGTACTTC. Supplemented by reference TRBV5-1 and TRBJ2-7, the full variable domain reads KAGVTQTPRYLIKTRGQQVTLSCSPISGHRSVSWYQQTPGQGLQFLFEYFSETQRNKGNFPGRFSGRQFSNSRSEMNVSTLELGDSALYLCASSLVGLAGAYEQYFGPGTRLTVT.

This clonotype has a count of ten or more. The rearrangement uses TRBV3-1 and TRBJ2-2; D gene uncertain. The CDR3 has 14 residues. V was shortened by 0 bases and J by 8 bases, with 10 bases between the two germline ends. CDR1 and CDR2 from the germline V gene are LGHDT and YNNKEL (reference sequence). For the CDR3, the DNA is TGTGCCAGCAGCCAAGATGACGTATTGGGGGAGCTGTTTTTT. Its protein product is CASSQDDVLGELFF.

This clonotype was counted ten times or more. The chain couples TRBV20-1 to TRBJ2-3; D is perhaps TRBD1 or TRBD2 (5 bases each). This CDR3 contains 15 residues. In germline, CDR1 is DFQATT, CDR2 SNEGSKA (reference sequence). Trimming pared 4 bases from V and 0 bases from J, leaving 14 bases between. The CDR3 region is CSATGTISSTDTQYF. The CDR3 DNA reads TGCAGTGCTACCGGGACCATTTCTAGCACAGATACGCAGTATTTT.

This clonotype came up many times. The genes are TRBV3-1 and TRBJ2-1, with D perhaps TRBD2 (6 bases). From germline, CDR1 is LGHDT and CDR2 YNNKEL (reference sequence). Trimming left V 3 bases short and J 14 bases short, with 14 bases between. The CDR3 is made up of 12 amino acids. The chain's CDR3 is CASSQENGGKFF. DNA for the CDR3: TGTGCCAGCAGCCAGGAGAACGGGGGAAAGTTCTTC.

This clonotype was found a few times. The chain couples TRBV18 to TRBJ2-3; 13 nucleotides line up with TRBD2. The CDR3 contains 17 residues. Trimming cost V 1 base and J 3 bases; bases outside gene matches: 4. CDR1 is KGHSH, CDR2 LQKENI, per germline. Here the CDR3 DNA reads TGTGCCAGCTCACCACGCCCGGGACTAGCGGGAACAGATACGCAGTATTTT. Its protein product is CASSPRPGLAGTDTQYF.

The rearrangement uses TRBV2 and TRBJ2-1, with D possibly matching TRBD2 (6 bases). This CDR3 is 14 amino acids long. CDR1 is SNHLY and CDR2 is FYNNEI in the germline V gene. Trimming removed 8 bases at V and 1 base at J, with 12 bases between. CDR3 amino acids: CASRRAGSYNEQFF. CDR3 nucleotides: TGTGCCAGCCGGAGGGCGGGGTCCTACAATGAGCAGTTCTTC.

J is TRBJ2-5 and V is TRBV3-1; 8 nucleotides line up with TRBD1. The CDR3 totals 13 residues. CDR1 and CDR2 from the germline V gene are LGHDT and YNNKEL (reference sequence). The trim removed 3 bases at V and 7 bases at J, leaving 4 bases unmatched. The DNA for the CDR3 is TGTGCCAGCAGCCAGGACAGGGTAACGACCCAGTACTTC. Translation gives CASSQDRVTTQYF.

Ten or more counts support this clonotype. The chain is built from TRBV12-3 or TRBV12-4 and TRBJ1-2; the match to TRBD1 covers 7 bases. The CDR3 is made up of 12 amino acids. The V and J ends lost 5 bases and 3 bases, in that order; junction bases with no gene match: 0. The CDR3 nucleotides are TGTGCCAGCAGTACAGGGGACTATGGCTACACCTTC. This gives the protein CASSTGDYGYTF.

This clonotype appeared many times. The CDR3 region has the DNA TGTGCCAGCAGTTTCGGCGGTAACCAAGAGACCCAGTACTTC. This codes for CASSFGGNQETQYF. The genes are TRBV12-3 or TRBV12-4 and TRBJ2-5, with no clear D. V dropped 3 bases and J dropped 0 bases, with 8 bases sitting between them. The CDR3 consists of 14 residues.

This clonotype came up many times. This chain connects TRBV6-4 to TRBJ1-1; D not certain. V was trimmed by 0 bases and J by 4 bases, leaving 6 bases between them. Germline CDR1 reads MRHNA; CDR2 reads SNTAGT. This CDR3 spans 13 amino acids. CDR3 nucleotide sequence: TGTGCCAGCAGTGACTCGAGAGGCACTGAAGCTTTCTTT. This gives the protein CASSDSRGTEAFF.

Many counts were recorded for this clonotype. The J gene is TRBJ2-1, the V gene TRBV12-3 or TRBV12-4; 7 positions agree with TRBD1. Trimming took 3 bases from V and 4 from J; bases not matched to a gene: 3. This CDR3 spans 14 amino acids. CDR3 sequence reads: CASSLGQTYNEQFF. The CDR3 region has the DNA TGTGCCAGCAGTTTGGGACAGACGTACAATGAGCAGTTCTTC.

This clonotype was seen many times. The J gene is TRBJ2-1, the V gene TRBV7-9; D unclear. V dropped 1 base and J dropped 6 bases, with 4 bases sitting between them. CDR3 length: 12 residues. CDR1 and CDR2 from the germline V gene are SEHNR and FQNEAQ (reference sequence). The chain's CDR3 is CASSLVVNEQFF. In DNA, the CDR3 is TGTGCCAGCAGCTTAGTCGTCAATGAGCAGTTCTTC.

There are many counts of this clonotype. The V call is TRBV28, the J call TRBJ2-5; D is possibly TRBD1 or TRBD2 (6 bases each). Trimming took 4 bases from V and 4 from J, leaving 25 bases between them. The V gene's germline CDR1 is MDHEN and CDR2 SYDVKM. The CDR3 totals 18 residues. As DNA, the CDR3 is TGTGCCAGCAGTTCTATTCAGGGGACTCACGTGGGGGGAGAGACCCAGTACTTC. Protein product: CASSSIQGTHVGGETQYF. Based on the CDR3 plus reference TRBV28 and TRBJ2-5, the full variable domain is DVKVTQSSRYLVKRTGEKVFLECVQDMDHENMFWYRQDPGLGLRLIYFSYDVKMKEKGDIPEGYSVSREKKERFSLILESASTNQTSMYLCASSSIQGTHVGGETQYFGPGTRLLVL.

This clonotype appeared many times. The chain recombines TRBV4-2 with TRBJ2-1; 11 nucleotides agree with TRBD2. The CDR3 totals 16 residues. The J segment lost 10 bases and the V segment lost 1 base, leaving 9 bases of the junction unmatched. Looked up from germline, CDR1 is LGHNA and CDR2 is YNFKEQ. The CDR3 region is CASSQGSGRAIEEQFF. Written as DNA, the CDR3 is TGTGCCAGCAGCCAAGGTAGCGGGAGGGCCATCGAAGAGCAGTTCTTC.

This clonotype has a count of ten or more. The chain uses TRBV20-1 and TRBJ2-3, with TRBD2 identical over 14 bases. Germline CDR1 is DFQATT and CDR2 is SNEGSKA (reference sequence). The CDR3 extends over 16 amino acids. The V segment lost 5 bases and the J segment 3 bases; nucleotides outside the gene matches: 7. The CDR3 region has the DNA TGCAGTGCTCAGACTAGCGGGAGGGGTTGGACAGATACGCAGTATTTT. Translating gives CSAQTSGRGWTDTQYF.

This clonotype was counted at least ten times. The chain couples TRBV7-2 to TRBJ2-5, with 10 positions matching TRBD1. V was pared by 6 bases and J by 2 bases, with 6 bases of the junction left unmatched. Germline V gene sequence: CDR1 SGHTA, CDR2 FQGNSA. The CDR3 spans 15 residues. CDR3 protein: CASRRDRGLQETQYF. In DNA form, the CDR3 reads TGTGCCAGCAGGCGGGACAGGGGACTACAAGAGACCCAGTACTTC.

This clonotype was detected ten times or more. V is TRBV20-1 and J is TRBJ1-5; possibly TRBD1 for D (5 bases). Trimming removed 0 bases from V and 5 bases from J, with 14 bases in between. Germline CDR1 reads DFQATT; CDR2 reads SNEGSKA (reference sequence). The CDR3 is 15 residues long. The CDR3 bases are TGCAGTGCTAGAGATAGAGGGGATGGCTATCAGCCCCAGCATTTT. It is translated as CSARDRGDGYQPQHF.

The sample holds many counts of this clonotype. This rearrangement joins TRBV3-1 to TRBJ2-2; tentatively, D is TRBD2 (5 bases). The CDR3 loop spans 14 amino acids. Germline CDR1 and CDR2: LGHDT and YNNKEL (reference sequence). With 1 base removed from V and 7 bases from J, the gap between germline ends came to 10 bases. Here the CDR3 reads CASSQGRASGELFF. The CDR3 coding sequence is TGTGCCAGCAGCCAAGGGCGGGCTAGCGGGGAGCTGTTTTTT.

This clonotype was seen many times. Here the CDR3 DNA reads TGTGCCAGCAGCGGGACGGTGAACACTGAAGCTTTCTTT. It is translated as CASSGTVNTEAFF. The chain employs TRBV12-3 or TRBV12-4 and TRBJ1-1, with a possible D match to TRBD1 (5 bases). The V end lost 6 bases, the J end lost 0 bases, and 8 bases lay between the germline ends. CDR3 size: 13 residues.

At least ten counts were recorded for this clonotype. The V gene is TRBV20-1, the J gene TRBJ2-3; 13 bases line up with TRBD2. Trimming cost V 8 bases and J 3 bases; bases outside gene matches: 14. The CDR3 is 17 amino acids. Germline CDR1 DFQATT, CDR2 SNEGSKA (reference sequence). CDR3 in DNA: TGCAGTCATAGGGTACTAGCGGGAGGGGTGAGGACAGATACGCAGTATTTT. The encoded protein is CSHRVLAGGVRTDTQYF.

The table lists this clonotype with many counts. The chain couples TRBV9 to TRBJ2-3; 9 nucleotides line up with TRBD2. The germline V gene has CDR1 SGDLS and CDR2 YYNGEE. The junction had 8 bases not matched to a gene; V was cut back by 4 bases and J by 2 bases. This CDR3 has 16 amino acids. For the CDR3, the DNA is TGTGCCAGCAGCTCTGCTGCGGGAGGGAACACAGATACGCAGTATTTT. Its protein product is CASSSAAGGNTDTQYF.

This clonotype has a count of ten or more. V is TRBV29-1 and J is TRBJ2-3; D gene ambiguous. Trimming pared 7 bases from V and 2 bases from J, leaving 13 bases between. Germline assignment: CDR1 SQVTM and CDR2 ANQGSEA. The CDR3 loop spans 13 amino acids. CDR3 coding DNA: TGCAGCGCCAACGGTGGGAACACAGATACGCAGTATTTT. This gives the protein CSANGGNTDTQYF.

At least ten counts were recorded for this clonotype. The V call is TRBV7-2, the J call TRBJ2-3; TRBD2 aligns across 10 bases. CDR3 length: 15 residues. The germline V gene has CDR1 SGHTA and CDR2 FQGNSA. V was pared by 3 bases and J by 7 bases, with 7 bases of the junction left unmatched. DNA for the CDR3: TGTGCCAGCAGCTTGGGTCCTAGCGGGAGCCATACGCAGTATTTT. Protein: CASSLGPSGSHTQYF. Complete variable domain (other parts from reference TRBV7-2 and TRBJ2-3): GAGVSQSPSNKVTEKGKDVELRCDPISGHTALYWYRQSLGQGLEFLIYFQGNSAPDKSGLPSDRFSAERTGGSVSTLTIQRTQQEDSAVYLCASSLGPSGSHTQYFGPGTRLTVL.

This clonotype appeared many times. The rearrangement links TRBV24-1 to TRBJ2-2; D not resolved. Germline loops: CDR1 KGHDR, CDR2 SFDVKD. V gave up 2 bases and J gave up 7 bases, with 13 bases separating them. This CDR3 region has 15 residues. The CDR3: CATSDYPARGGELFF. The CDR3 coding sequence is TGTGCCACCAGTGATTACCCAGCCCGTGGCGGGGAGCTGTTTTTT.

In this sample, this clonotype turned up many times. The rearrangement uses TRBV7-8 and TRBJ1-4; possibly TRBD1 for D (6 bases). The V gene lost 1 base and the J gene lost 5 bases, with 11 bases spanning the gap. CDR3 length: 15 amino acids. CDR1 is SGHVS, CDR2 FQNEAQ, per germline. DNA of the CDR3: TGTGCCAGCAGCTTAGAGAGGGGGAGAAATGAAAAACTGTTTTTT. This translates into CASSLERGRNEKLFF. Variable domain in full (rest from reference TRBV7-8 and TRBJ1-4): GAGVSQSPRYKVAKRGQDVALRCDPISGHVSLFWYQQALGQGPEFLTYFQNEAQLDKSGLPSDRFFAERPEGSVSTLKIQRTQQEDSAVYLCASSLERGRNEKLFFGSGTQLSVL.

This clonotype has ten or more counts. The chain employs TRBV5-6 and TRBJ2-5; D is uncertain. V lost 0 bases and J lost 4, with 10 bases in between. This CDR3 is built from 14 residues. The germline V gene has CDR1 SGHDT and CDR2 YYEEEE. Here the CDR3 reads CASSLESARETQYF. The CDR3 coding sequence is TGTGCCAGCAGCTTGGAGTCAGCCCGAGAGACCCAGTACTTC. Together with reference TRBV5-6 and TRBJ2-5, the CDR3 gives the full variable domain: DAGVTQSPTHLIKTRGQQVTLRCSPKSGHDTVSWYQQALGQGPQFIFQYYEEEERQRGNFPDRFSGHQFPNYSSELNVNALLLGDSALYLCASSLESARETQYFGPGTRLLVL.

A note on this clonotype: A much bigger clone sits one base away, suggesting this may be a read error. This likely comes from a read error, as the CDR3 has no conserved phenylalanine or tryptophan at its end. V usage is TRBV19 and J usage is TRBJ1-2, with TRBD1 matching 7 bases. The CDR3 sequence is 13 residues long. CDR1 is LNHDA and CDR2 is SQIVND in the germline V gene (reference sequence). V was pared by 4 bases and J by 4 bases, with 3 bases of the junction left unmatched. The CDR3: CASSRDRVYGYTV. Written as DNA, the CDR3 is TGTGCCAGTAGTAGGGACAGAGTCTATGGCTACACCGTC.